This T cell receptor (beta chain) is drawn from a study of blood T cell repertoires in COVID-19. In the study overall: PBMCs, B-cell-depleted T cells, or T cells were the source of the cDNA or gDNA that made up the material.

Generated by immunoSEQ multiplex PCR, the TCRdb table keeps only in-frame clones and is missing some. The sample lists approximately 240,000 clones, roughly 84% seen once, with 2.1% in the top ten. The CDR3 totals 15 residues. Germline lookup yields CDR1 SGHVS and CDR2 FQNEAQ. Trimming stripped 4 bases from V and 0 bases from J, with 11 bases between. The source material was peripheral blood. The sequence came from a woman between 35 and 50 years old who had recovered from COVID-19. The V call is TRBV7-8, the J call TRBJ2-3; D possibly corresponds to TRBD2 (5 bases). The CDR3 DNA is TGTGCCAGCAGCTACAGCGGTTATAGCACAGATACGCAGTATTTT. It specifies CASSYSGYSTDTQYF.